The present T cell receptor beta chain was sequenced within a study of T cell changes during pregnancy in multiple sclerosis. Clones were sequenced by immunoSEQ multiplex PCR, and TCRdb holds only the in-frame ones, with some missing. The table has tens of thousands of clones, roughly 92% seen once; the top ten hold 2.8%. The J segment lost 4 bases and the V segment lost 3 bases, leaving 6 bases of the junction unmatched. The CDR3 is 15 residues long. Germline CDR1 is SGDLS and CDR2 is YYNGEE. The clonotype was recovered from a female donor in good health, enrolled as a control in a pregnancy study. Sequencing was performed on peripheral blood, taken in the third trimester of pregnancy. This chain joins TRBV9 and TRBJ1-2; 10 nucleotides agree with TRBD1. The CDR3 sequence: CASSAGQGDIYGYTF. For the CDR3, the DNA is TGTGCCAGCAGCGCCGGACAGGGGGACATCTATGGCTACACCTTC.